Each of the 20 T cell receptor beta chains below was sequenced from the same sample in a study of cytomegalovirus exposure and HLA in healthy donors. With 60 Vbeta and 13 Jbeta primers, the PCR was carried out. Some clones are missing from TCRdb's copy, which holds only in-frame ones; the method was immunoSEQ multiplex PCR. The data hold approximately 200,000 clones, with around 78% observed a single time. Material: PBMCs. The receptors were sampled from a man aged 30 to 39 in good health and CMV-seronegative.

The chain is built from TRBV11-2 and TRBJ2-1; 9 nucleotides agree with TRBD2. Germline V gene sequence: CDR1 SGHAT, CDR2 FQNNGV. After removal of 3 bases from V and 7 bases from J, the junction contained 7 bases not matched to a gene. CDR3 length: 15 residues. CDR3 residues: CASSFIGGRGNEQFF. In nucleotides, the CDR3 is TGTGCCAGCAGCTTCATAGGCGGGAGGGGGAATGAGCAGTTCTTC. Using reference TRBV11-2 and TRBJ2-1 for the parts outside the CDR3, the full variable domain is EAGVAQSPRYKIIEKRQSVAFWCNPISGHATLYWYQQILGQGPKLLIQFQNNGVVDDSQLPKDRFSAERLKGVDSTLKIQPAKLEDSAVYLCASSFIGGRGNEQFFGPGTRLTVL.

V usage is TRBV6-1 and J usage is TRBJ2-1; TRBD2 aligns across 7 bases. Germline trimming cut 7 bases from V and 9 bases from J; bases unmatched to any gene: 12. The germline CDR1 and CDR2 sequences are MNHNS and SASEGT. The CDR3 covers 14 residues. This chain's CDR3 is CASTALAERGEQFF. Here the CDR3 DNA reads TGTGCCAGCACCGCCTTAGCCGAGCGGGGTGAGCAGTTCTTC.

The CDR3 loop is CASDDWTGWNTEAFF. CDR3 nucleotide sequence: TGTGCCAGCGACGATTGGACAGGGTGGAACACTGAAGCTTTCTTT. The chain couples TRBV28 to TRBJ1-1; TRBD1 matches 8 bases. Germline V CDR1 and CDR2: MDHEN, SYDVKM. The CDR3 is 15 amino acids. J lost 1 base, V lost 8 bases, and 9 bases had no gene match.

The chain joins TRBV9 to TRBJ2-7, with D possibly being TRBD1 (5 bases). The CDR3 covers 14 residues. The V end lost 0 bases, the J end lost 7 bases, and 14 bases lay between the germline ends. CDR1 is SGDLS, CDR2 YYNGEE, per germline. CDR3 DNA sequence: TGTGCCAGCAGCGTAGAGGGGCAGGGCGAGGAGCAGTACTTC. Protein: CASSVEGQGEEQYF.

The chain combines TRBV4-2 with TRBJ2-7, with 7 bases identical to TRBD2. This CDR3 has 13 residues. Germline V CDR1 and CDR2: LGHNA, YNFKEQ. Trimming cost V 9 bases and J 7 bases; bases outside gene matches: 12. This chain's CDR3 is CARGVLSAGEQYF. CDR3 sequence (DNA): TGTGCCAGGGGGGTCCTTTCAGCGGGGGAGCAGTACTTC.

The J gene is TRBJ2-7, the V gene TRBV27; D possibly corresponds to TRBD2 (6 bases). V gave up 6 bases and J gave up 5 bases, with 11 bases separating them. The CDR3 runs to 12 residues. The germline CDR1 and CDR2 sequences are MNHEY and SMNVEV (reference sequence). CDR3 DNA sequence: TGTGCCAGCAGGTACGGGGGTAACGAGCAGTACTTC. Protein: CASRYGGNEQYF.

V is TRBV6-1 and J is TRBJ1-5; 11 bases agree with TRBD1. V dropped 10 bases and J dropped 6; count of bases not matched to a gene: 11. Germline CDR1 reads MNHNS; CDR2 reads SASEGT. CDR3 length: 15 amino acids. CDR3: CATHPGTGGGQPQHF. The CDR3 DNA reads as TGTGCCACCCACCCCGGGACAGGGGGAGGTCAGCCCCAGCATTTT.

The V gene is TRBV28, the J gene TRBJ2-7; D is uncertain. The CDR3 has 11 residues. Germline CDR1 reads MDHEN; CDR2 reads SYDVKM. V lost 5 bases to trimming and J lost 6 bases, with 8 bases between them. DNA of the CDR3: TGTGCCAGCAGTCATCCGGGCGAGCAGTACTTC. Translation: CASSHPGEQYF.

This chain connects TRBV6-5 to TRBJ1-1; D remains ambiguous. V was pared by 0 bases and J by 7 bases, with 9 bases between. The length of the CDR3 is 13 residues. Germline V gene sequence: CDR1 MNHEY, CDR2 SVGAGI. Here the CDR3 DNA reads TGTGCCAGCAGTTACTCTGTGCGGCGTGAAGCTTTCTTT. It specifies CASSYSVRREAFF.

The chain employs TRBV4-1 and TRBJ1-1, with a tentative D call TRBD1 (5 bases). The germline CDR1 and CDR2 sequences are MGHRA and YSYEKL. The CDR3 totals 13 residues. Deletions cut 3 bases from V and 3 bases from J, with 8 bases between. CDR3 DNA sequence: TGCGCCAGCAGCCATCCGGGGGACACTGAAGCTTTCTTT. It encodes CASSHPGDTEAFF.

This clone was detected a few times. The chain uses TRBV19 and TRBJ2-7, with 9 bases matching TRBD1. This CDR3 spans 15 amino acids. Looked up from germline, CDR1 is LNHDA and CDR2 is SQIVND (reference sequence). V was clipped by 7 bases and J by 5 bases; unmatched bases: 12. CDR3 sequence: CASTLTGTGIHEQYF. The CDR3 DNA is TGTGCCAGTACCTTGACCGGGACAGGGATCCACGAGCAGTACTTC.

Written as DNA, the CDR3 is TGTGCCAGTGCGGCCTCCTACGGGGTCGAGCAGTACTTC. Its translation: CASAASYGVEQYF. The chain is built from TRBV6-1 and TRBJ2-7; D possibly corresponds to TRBD2 (5 bases). The germline V and J ends were trimmed by 9 bases and 6 bases, with 18 bases remaining between them. The CDR3 covers 13 residues. CDR1 MNHNS and CDR2 SASEGT come from the germline V gene.

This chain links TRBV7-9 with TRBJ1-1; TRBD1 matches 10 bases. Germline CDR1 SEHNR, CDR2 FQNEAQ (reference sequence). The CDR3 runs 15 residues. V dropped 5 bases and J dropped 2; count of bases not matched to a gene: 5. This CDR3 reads CASSLRTGGNTEAFF. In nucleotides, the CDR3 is TGTGCCAGCAGCCTCCGGACAGGGGGTAACACTGAAGCTTTCTTT.

CDR3 amino acids: CASRLRSGLRSPLHF. DNA of the CDR3: TGTGCCAGCAGACTAAGGTCAGGGTTGCGTTCACCCCTCCACTTT. The rearrangement links TRBV28 to TRBJ1-6; D is perhaps TRBD1 (5 bases). The V end lost 6 bases, the J end lost 9 bases, and 18 bases lay between the germline ends. The CDR3 consists of 15 residues. From germline, CDR1 is MDHEN and CDR2 SYDVKM.

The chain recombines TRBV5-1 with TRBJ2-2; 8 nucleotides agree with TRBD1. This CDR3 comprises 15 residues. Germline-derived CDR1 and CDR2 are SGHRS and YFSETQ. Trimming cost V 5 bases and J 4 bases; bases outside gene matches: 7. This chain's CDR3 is CASRQTGAGTGELFF. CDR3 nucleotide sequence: TGCGCCAGCAGGCAGACAGGGGCTGGCACCGGGGAGCTGTTTTTT.

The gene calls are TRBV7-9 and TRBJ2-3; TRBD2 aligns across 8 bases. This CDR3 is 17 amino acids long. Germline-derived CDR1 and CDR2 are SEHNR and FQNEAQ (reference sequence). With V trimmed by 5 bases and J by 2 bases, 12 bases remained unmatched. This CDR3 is CASSPQLRGRTTDTQYF. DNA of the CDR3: TGTGCCAGCAGCCCCCAGTTACGCGGGAGGACCACAGATACGCAGTATTTT.

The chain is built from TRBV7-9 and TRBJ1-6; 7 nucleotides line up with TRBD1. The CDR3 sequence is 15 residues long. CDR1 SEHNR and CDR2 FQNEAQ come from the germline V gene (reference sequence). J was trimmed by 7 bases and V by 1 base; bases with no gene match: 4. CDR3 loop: CASSLVAGGNSPLHF. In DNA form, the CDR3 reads TGTGCCAGCAGCTTAGTAGCAGGGGGGAATTCACCCCTCCACTTT.

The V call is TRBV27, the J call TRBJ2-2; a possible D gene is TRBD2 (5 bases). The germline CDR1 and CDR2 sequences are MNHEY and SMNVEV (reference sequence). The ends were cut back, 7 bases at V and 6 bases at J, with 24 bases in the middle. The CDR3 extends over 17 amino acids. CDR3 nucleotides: TGTGCCAGCACCCACTCCGGGCCCCAGCGGTCCTCCGGGGAGCTGTTTTTT. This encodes CASTHSGPQRSSGELFF.

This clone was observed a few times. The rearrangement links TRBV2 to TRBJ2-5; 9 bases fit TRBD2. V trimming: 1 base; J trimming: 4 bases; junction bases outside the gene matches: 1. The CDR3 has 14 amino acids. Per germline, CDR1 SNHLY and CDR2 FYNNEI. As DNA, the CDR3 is TGTGCCAGCAGTGAAGGGACTAGCGTAGAGACCCAGTACTTC. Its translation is CASSEGTSVETQYF.

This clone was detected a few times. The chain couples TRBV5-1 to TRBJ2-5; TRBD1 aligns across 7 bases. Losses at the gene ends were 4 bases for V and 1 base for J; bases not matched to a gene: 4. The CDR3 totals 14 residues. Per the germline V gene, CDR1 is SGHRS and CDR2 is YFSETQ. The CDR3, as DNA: TGCGCCAGCAGCGTAACAGGGGTCCAAGAGACCCAGTACTTC. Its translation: CASSVTGVQETQYF. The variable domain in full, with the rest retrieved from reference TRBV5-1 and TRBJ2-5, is KAGVTQTPRYLIKTRGQQVTLSCSPISGHRSVSWYQQTPGQGLQFLFEYFSETQRNKGNFPGRFSGRQFSNSRSEMNVSTLELGDSALYLCASSVTGVQETQYFGPGTRLLVL.